Listed here are 11 T cell receptor beta chains from one sample, sequenced in a study of blood T cell repertoires in COVID-19 (TCRdb year 2020). Library creation used the immunoSEQ multiplex PCR assay. TCRdb holds this immuneACCESS table with in-frame rearrangements only. Some clones are missing; in checked studies, unresolved V genes explain under half, and the rest has no known cause. For this sample the table gives under 150,000 clones, of which over 70% were detected only once. The leading ten clones occupy 8.6% of the sample. Sequencing used peripheral blood. Receptors originate from a man aged 45 to 65 with active or convalescent COVID-19.

The chain has TRBV12-5 and TRBJ1-5; tentatively, D is TRBD1 (6 bases). CDR3 size: 16 residues. V was shortened by 7 bases and J by 7 bases, with 23 bases between the two germline ends. The germline CDR1 and CDR2 sequences are LGHNT and FRNRAP. CDR3 coding DNA: TGTGCTAGTGCCCTTACCCAGGGGAAGGTATCCCAGCCCCAGCATTTT. Residues: CASALTQGKVSQPQHF.

This clone occurred once. The V call is TRBV3-1 (or the pseudogene TRBV3-2), the J call TRBJ1-2; D possibly corresponds to TRBD1 (6 bases). The germline gives CDR1 LGHDT, CDR2 YNNKEL (reference sequence). V was trimmed by 1 base and J by 4 bases, leaving 10 bases between them. The CDR3 is 14 amino acids. CDR3 amino acids: CASSQVGGAYGYTF. The CDR3 DNA reads as TGTGCCAGCAGCCAAGTCGGGGGGGCCTATGGCTACACCTTC.

This sequence joins TRBV28 and TRBJ2-1, with 7 bases lining up with TRBD1. The CDR3 is 16 residues long. Trimming removed 2 bases from V and 0 bases from J; junction bases left unmatched: 4. Looked up from germline, CDR1 is MDHEN and CDR2 is SYDVKM. Here the CDR3 reads CASSLQGQSSYNEQFF. DNA for the CDR3: TGTGCCAGCAGTTTACAGGGACAGAGCTCCTACAATGAGCAGTTCTTC.

The CDR3 region has the DNA TGTGCCAGCAGCACCCGACTAGCTGGTGAGCAGTTCTTC. Its protein is CASSTRLAGEQFF. V gene TRBV3-1 (or the pseudogene TRBV3-2) combines with J gene TRBJ2-1, with TRBD2 identical over 7 bases. The CDR3 spans 13 residues. Unmatched junction bases numbered 7, after V lost 5 bases and J lost 9 bases. Germline loops: CDR1 LGHDT, CDR2 YNNKEL (reference sequence).

This sequence joins TRBV9 and TRBJ1-5; TRBD1 agrees at 7 bases. After removal of 3 bases from V and 3 bases from J, the junction contained 9 bases not matched to a gene. The CDR3 has 16 amino acids. Germline-derived CDR1 and CDR2 are SGDLS and YYNGEE. CDR3 in amino acids: CASSAGATGSNQPQHF. The DNA of the CDR3 is TGTGCCAGCAGCGCTGGAGCGACAGGGTCCAATCAGCCCCAGCATTTT.

The V gene is TRBV28, the J gene TRBJ2-7; D unresolved. CDR1 and CDR2 (germline): MDHEN, SYDVKM. The CDR3 runs to 11 residues. V was clipped by 2 bases and J by 7 bases, with 6 bases between them. CDR3 region: CASSLAREQYF. CDR3 sequence (DNA): TGTGCCAGCAGTTTAGCACGGGAGCAGTACTTC. Complete variable domain (other parts from reference TRBV28 and TRBJ2-7): DVKVTQSSRYLVKRTGEKVFLECVQDMDHENMFWYRQDPGLGLRLIYFSYDVKMKEKGDIPEGYSVSREKKERFSLILESASTNQTSMYLCASSLAREQYFGPGTRLTVT.

Only one count was recorded for this clone. The chain links TRBV27 to TRBJ1-1; 7 positions agree with TRBD1. This CDR3 is 12 amino acids long. The ends lost 6 bases at V and 7 bases at J; junction bases unmatched: 5. Germline V gene sequence: CDR1 MNHEY, CDR2 SMNVEV (reference sequence). The CDR3 sequence is CASSLGGGEAFF. The CDR3 DNA is TGTGCCAGCAGCTTAGGGGGCGGTGAAGCTTTCTTT.

This chain uses TRBV27 with TRBJ1-6, with TRBD1 as a possible D gene (5 bases). Trimming removed 7 bases from V and 6 bases from J, with 10 bases in between. This CDR3 contains 13 residues. Per germline, CDR1 MNHEY and CDR2 SMNVEV (reference sequence). The CDR3 reads CASKGDSNSPLHF. CDR3 sequence (DNA): TGTGCCAGCAAAGGCGACAGTAATTCACCCCTCCACTTT.

The chain uses TRBV5-1 and TRBJ1-1, with 8 bases matching TRBD1. V shed 4 bases, J shed 4 bases, and the junction held 6 bases outside the gene matches. The CDR3 consists of 14 residues. Germline CDR1 and CDR2: SGHRS and YFSETQ. The CDR3 DNA sequence: TGCGCCAGCAGCCCACAGGGGGGTGTCACTGAAGCTTTCTTT. Translation: CASSPQGGVTEAFF.

The chain employs TRBV5-1 and TRBJ1-2; 12 bases fit TRBD1. The CDR3 is 16 amino acids. CDR1 is SGHRS, CDR2 YFSETQ, per germline. V was clipped by 5 bases and J by 4 bases; unmatched bases: 9. CDR3 in amino acids: CASRSGTGGFSYGYTF. The CDR3 DNA sequence: TGCGCCAGCAGGTCCGGGACAGGGGGCTTTTCCTATGGCTACACCTTC.

The CDR3 region is CASSFSYGTDTQYF. CDR3 in DNA: TGTGCCAGCAGCTTCTCTTATGGCACAGATACGCAGTATTTT. V usage is TRBV9 and J usage is TRBJ2-3; D unresolved. V was cut by 4 bases and J by 1 base, with 10 bases left in between. Per germline, CDR1 SGDLS and CDR2 YYNGEE. This CDR3 comprises 14 residues. Full variable domain (missing parts from reference TRBV9 and TRBJ2-3): DSGVTQTPKHLITATGQRVTLRCSPRSGDLSVYWYQQSLDQGLQFLIQYYNGEERAKGNILERFSAQQFPDLHSELNLSSLELGDSALYFCASSFSYGTDTQYFGPGTRLTVL.